This record concerns one TCR beta chain sequence. The CDR3 is made up of 15 amino acids. Germline V gives CDR1 MNHEY, CDR2 SMNVEV (reference sequence). Trimming took off 3 bases at V and 6 bases at J, with 14 bases between the two ends. The record originates from a study of blood T cell repertoires in COVID-19. Libraries were prepared by immunoSEQ multiplex PCR; TCRdb keeps only in-frame clonotypes and omits some of them. The sample has fewer than 55,000 clones, around 86% seen once; the top ten hold roughly 7%. The material sequenced was peripheral blood. The sequence was collected from a man between 65 and 80 years old with active COVID-19. The chain recombines TRBV27 with TRBJ2-2, with a weak D call TRBD1 (6 bases). This chain's CDR3 is CASSLAAGVPGELFF. The CDR3 DNA sequence: TGTGCCAGCAGTTTGGCGGCAGGGGTTCCCGGGGAGCTGTTTTTT.